This paragraph covers one T cell receptor beta chain sequence. What it binds is not known. Patients had received no treatment of any kind before thyroid surgery. The sample comes from a study of metastatic and nonmetastatic thyroid tumors. Study at large: Repertoires of blood and of tissue (tumor or nodule) from malignant and benign thyroid patients were compared.

Study results and limitations: Malignant tumors reportedly showed significantly higher TCR beta diversity than benign nodules in both blood and tumor.

Per the study methods: The study built a papillary thyroid cancer distant-metastasis classifier from CDR3 differences across clinicopathological groups. TCRdb called clones again from the PCR reads with MiXCR. The V and J calls reflect TCRdb's pipeline rather than the authors' work. The sample includes around 31,000 clones, less than 30% of them seen just once. This clonotype was obtained from a female donor with papillary thyroid cancer or a benign thyroid nodule (not recorded which). Some clones in this sample may be carry-over from other donors' samples. Sequenced material: blood.

The CDR3 sequence: CASSVGSEGRNTEAFF. The CDR3 nucleotides are TGTGCCAGCAGCGTAGGATCCGAGGGGCGTAACACTGAAGCTTTCTTT. The chain joins TRBV9 to TRBJ1-1; tentative D call: TRBD1 (5 bases). In germline, CDR1 is SGDLS, CDR2 YYNGEE. Trimming left V 0 bases short and J 2 bases short, with 14 bases between. The CDR3 has 16 amino acids.